One and the same sample provided the 9 T cell receptor beta chains below, sequenced in a study of vaccination effects on CD4 cells after COVID-19. With the ViraFEST assay, the study expanded antigen-specific CD4+ T cells using viral peptide pools, then sequenced them. At the end of about 10 days of culture, CD4+ T cells were isolated. Two doses of BNT162b2 or mRNA-1273 vaccine were administered to participants. Only in-frame clones appear in the TCRdb table, and some are missing; sequencing was by immunoSEQ multiplex PCR. This sample has some 69,000 clones; roughly 81% occur once, and the top ten carry about 1.6%. The antigens for these receptors are not known. The specimen comprised CD4+ T cells from PBMCs cultured with HCoV-229E spike peptides, sampled after COVID-19 vaccination. The source of these receptors is a human donor who received a COVID-19 vaccine.

A few counts support this clone. The chain couples TRBV19 to TRBJ1-5, with D possibly matching TRBD1 (5 bases). Per the germline V gene, CDR1 is LNHDA and CDR2 is SQIVND (reference sequence). V was pared by 4 bases and J by 0 bases, with 10 bases between. This CDR3 is 15 amino acids long. In DNA, the CDR3 is TGTGCCAGTAGTAGGGGGGTTTATAGCAATCAGCCCCAGCATTTT. As protein: CASSRGVYSNQPQHF.

This clone was counted once. The rearrangement links TRBV19 to TRBJ1-5, with D unresolved. The CDR3 consists of 14 residues. Trimming pared 3 bases from V and 0 bases from J, leaving 6 bases between. From germline, CDR1 is LNHDA and CDR2 SQIVND (reference sequence). DNA of the CDR3: TGTGCCAGTAGTATGGCGTATAGCAATCAGCCCCAGCATTTT. This translates into CASSMAYSNQPQHF.

This clone was observed a handful of times. The chain has TRBV7-3 and TRBJ1-1; D gene uncertain. Trimming cost V 2 bases and J 5 bases, with 12 bases left between them. Germline V gene data show CDR1 as SGHTA and CDR2 as FQGTGA. The CDR3 consists of 14 residues. The CDR3 sequence is CASSLEGVGTEAFF. The CDR3 DNA reads TGTGCCAGCAGCTTAGAAGGAGTTGGGACTGAAGCTTTCTTT.

The V call is TRBV19, the J call TRBJ2-1; no clear D gene. The germline V gene has CDR1 LNHDA and CDR2 SQIVND (reference sequence). CDR3 length equals 11 residues. The V end was cut by 8 bases, the J end by 7 bases, with 9 bases between. The CDR3 protein is CASSQRNEQFF. CDR3 DNA sequence: TGTGCCAGTTCTCAGAGGAATGAGCAGTTCTTC.

The chain recombines TRBV10-1 with TRBJ2-2, with D uncertain. Trimming removed 8 bases at V and 7 bases at J, with 14 bases between. The CDR3 covers 13 residues. Germline assignment: CDR1 WNHNN and CDR2 SYGVQD (reference sequence). The CDR3, as DNA: TGCGCCAGCGGCACTCTGTACGGCGGGGAGCTGTTTTTT. Translating gives CASGTLYGGELFF.

This chain connects TRBV29-1 to TRBJ2-3; 9 bases line up with TRBD1. Germline loops: CDR1 SQVTM, CDR2 ANQGSEA. The CDR3 consists of 16 residues. V gave up 3 bases and J gave up 3 bases; unmatched junction bases: 10. As DNA, the CDR3 is TGCAGCGTTGACACCCGGGACAGGGTCCTAACAGATACGCAGTATTTT. Translating it yields CSVDTRDRVLTDTQYF.

V gene TRBV19 combines with J gene TRBJ2-3; D is undetermined. Germline V gene lookup returns CDR1 LNHDA and CDR2 SQIVND (reference sequence). V was trimmed by 4 bases and J by 2 bases, leaving 16 bases between them. The CDR3 covers 16 residues. As DNA, the CDR3 is TGTGCCAGTAGTAAAGGACGGCCGTCCCTCACAGATACGCAGTATTTT. Protein: CASSKGRPSLTDTQYF. The whole variable domain, remainder taken from reference TRBV19 and TRBJ2-3, is DGGITQSPKYLFRKEGQNVTLSCEQNLNHDAMYWYRQDPGQGLRLIYYSQIVNDFQKGDIAEGYSVSREKKESFPLTVTSAQKNPTAFYLCASSKGRPSLTDTQYFGPGTRLTVL.

This clone is a singleton in its sample. This chain connects TRBV18 to TRBJ1-4, with D hard to call. The CDR3 spans 13 residues. V gave up 3 bases and J gave up 5 bases, with 7 bases separating them. CDR1 and CDR2 from the germline V gene are KGHSH and LQKENI. The CDR3 region is CASSPSGNEKLFF. CDR3 nucleotides: TGTGCCAGCTCACCTTCGGGGAATGAAAAACTGTTTTTT.

The chain links TRBV7-3 to TRBJ2-3; D remains unclear. The CDR3 length is 13 residues. Germline V gives CDR1 SGHTA, CDR2 FQGTGA. Trimming removed 5 bases at V and 1 base at J, with 7 bases between. CDR3 nucleotides: TGTGCCAGCAGCCGAGGCCGCACAGATACGCAGTATTTT. It yields the protein CASSRGRTDTQYF. Combining the CDR3 with reference TRBV7-3 and TRBJ2-3 gives the whole variable domain GAGVSQTPSNKVTEKGKYVELRCDPISGHTALYWYRQSLGQGPEFLIYFQGTGAADDSGLPNDRFFAVRPEGSVSTLKIQRTERGDSAVYLCASSRGRTDTQYFGPGTRLTVL.